These 18 T cell receptor beta chains came from one sample sequenced in a study of shared clonotypes between healthy human individuals (dated by TCRdb to the early 2020s). The library came from the immunoSEQ multiplex PCR assay. What TCRdb holds here is the immuneACCESS table cut down to in-frame rearrangements. Part of the clones is not present; checked against another copy, under half of the missing clones reflect an unresolved V gene, and the others are unexplained. For this sample the table gives 400,000 to 600,000 clones, of which 75% to 80% were detected only once. The ten largest account for approximately 12% of the sample. Sequenced: PBMCs. The receptors here all came from a woman in her thirties or forties in good health. Some clones in this sample may be carry-over from other donors' samples.

The CDR3 sequence: CASSPHTSREPYEQYF. The CDR3 nucleotides are TGTGCCAGCAGCCCTCATACTAGCCGTGAACCCTACGAGCAGTACTTC. The V and J genes are TRBV7-2 and TRBJ2-7, with D perhaps matching TRBD2 (6 bases). The CDR3 totals 16 residues. Deletions cut 5 bases from V and 2 bases from J, with 19 bases between. Germline-derived CDR1 and CDR2 are SGHTA and FQGNSA.

This clone occurred many times. The chain employs TRBV2 and TRBJ1-2; D remains unclear. Germline CDR1 and CDR2: SNHLY and FYNNEI. V lost 3 bases to trimming and J lost 0 bases, with 11 bases between them. This CDR3 has 15 residues. CDR3 nucleotides: TGTGCCAGCAGTGAGGGTCTAGGGCCTAACTATGGCTACACCTTC. Amino acids: CASSEGLGPNYGYTF.

The chain uses TRBV28 and TRBJ1-2; tentatively, D is TRBD1 (5 bases). Deletions cut 2 bases from V and 4 bases from J, with 11 bases between. There are 14 residues in the CDR3. Germline CDR1 MDHEN, CDR2 SYDVKM. DNA of the CDR3: TGTGCCAGCAGTTTAGAGGGGCCGATCTATGGCTACACCTTC. The encoded protein is CASSLEGPIYGYTF.

The sample holds many counts of this clone. The junction departs from the called germline gene at one end, perhaps through a read error. The V gene is TRBV7-7, the J gene TRBJ2-1; 10 bases align to TRBD2. The V gene's germline CDR1 is SSHAT and CDR2 FNYEAQ (reference sequence). The CDR3 is 15 amino acids. CDR3 protein: CASSPGLATHNEQFF. CDR3 coding DNA: TGTGCTAGCAGCCCGGGACTAGCGACACACAATGAGCAGTTCTTC.

V usage is TRBV5-6 and J usage is TRBJ2-3; the D is unclear. Germline lookup yields CDR1 SGHDT and CDR2 YYEEEE. The germline V and J ends were trimmed by 2 bases and 2 bases, with 12 bases remaining between them. There are 15 residues in the CDR3. The CDR3, as DNA: TGTGCCAGCAGCTTTGGCGGTCTCTACACAGATACGCAGTATTTT. Residues: CASSFGGLYTDTQYF.

The chain links TRBV7-2 to TRBJ2-2; D perhaps matches TRBD1 (5 bases). Germline loops: CDR1 SGHTA, CDR2 FQGNSA. This CDR3 is 18 amino acids long. Trimming shortened V by 1 base and J by 0 bases, and 15 bases separated the two germline ends. CDR3 in DNA: TGTGCCAGCAGCTTAGAGGGGTCTTTGTTCGCGAACACCGGGGAGCTGTTTTTT. It translates to CASSLEGSLFANTGELFF.

This chain joins TRBV10-3 and TRBJ2-7; D is ambiguous. From germline, CDR1 is ENHRY and CDR2 SYGVKD. V was trimmed by 2 bases and J by 13 bases, leaving 18 bases between them. CDR3 size: 13 residues. CDR3 residues: CAISERAGSRCYF. CDR3 sequence (DNA): TGTGCCATCAGTGAGAGGGCAGGTTCCCGATGCTACTTC.

The chain carries TRBV28 and TRBJ1-1; unclear D gene. The CDR3 has 12 amino acids. Germline V gives CDR1 MDHEN, CDR2 SYDVKM. The ends were cut back, 4 bases at V and 0 bases at J, with 3 bases in the middle. The CDR3 nucleotides read TGTGCCAGCAGTTCCGTGAACACTGAAGCTTTCTTT. It yields the protein CASSSVNTEAFF.

The J gene is TRBJ2-7, the V gene TRBV28, with 13 positions matching TRBD2. Trimming took 9 bases from V and 3 from J; bases not matched to a gene: 5. The germline gives CDR1 MDHEN, CDR2 SYDVKM. The length of the CDR3 is 14 residues. The CDR3 reads CASRTSGSYYEQYF. The DNA of the CDR3 is TGTGCCAGTCGGACTAGCGGGAGCTACTACGAGCAGTACTTC.

V and J are TRBV18 and TRBJ1-3; D unresolved. CDR3 size: 17 residues. Between the trimmed V and J ends, which lost 4 bases and 0 bases, there was a span of 16 bases. Germline V gives CDR1 KGHSH, CDR2 LQKENI. CDR3 bases: TGTGCCAGCTCACAAACTAGCCTGCGGCTCTCTGGAAACACCATATATTTT. The encoded protein is CASSQTSLRLSGNTIYF.

This clone is deemed medium-sized (0.01 to 0.1%). The chain uses TRBV2 and TRBJ2-7, with D uncertain. Germline CDR1 reads SNHLY; CDR2 reads FYNNEI. This CDR3 is built from 10 residues. V was pared by 3 bases and J by 8 bases, with 5 bases between. Here the CDR3 reads CASSEAKQYF. As DNA, the CDR3 is TGTGCCAGCAGTGAGGCGAAGCAGTACTTC. Complete variable domain (other parts from reference TRBV2 and TRBJ2-7): EPEVTQTPSHQVTQMGQEVILRCVPISNHLYFYWYRQILGQKVEFLVSFYNNEISEKSEIFDDQFSVERPDGSNFTLKIRSTKLEDSAMYFCASSEAKQYFGPGTRLTVT.

This chain joins TRBV9 and TRBJ2-2; D is undetermined. CDR1 and CDR2 from the germline V gene are SGDLS and YYNGEE. Between the trimmed V and J ends, which lost 3 bases and 4 bases, there was a span of 7 bases. The CDR3 runs 13 residues. The CDR3 loop reads CASSGSSTGELFF. The DNA of the CDR3 is TGTGCCAGCAGCGGGAGTAGCACCGGGGAGCTGTTTTTT.

The rearrangement links TRBV9 to TRBJ2-5; D gene uncertain. Germline CDR1 SGDLS, CDR2 YYNGEE. V was cut by 0 bases and J by 5 bases, with 8 bases left in between. The CDR3 runs 13 residues. The CDR3 nucleotides are TGTGCCAGCAGCGTAGATGCCCGGGAGACCCAGTACTTC. Amino acid sequence: CASSVDARETQYF.

V is TRBV7-6 and J is TRBJ2-1, with 8 bases identical to TRBD2. This CDR3 spans 17 amino acids. With V trimmed by 2 bases and J by 0 bases, 6 bases remained unmatched. Per germline, CDR1 SGHVS and CDR2 FNYEAQ. The CDR3 region is CASSLLSGTSSYNEQFF. CDR3 coding DNA: TGTGCCAGCAGCTTACTTAGCGGGACTAGCTCCTACAATGAGCAGTTCTTC.

This clone was recorded many times. J is TRBJ2-4 and V is TRBV6-1, with D perhaps matching TRBD1 or TRBD2 (5 bases each). The V end was cut by 4 bases, the J end by 3 bases, with 13 bases between. This CDR3 comprises 15 residues. Germline V gene sequence: CDR1 MNHNS, CDR2 SASEGT. CDR3 nucleotides: TGTGCCAGCAGTGCCTGGGATGGGGGCAAAAACATTCAGTACTTC. Protein product: CASSAWDGGKNIQYF.

Note on this clone: A far larger clone is just one base off, so this is likely a read error. The chain employs TRBV7-9 and TRBJ1-2; TRBD1 is a possible D gene (6 bases). CDR3 length equals 14 residues. The germline V gene encodes CDR1 SEHNR and CDR2 FQNEAQ (reference sequence). CDR3 loop: CASGLATGYYGYTF. CDR3 DNA: TGTGCCAGCGGCTTAGCTACAGGGTACTATGGCTACACCTTC.

This chain links TRBV7-9 with TRBJ2-3, with 12 bases aligning to TRBD2. J gave up 0 bases and V 5 bases, and 6 bases lay outside the gene matches. The CDR3 consists of 17 residues. CDR1 is SEHNR, CDR2 FQNEAQ, per germline (reference sequence). CDR3 residues: CASSRSGTSGSTDTQYF. The CDR3 nucleotides read TGTGCCAGCAGCAGATCGGGGACTAGCGGGAGCACAGATACGCAGTATTTT.

The chain is built from TRBV11-3 and TRBJ2-7; possible D gene TRBD1, 7 bases. CDR1 and CDR2 (germline): SGHNT, YENEEA. This CDR3 region has 13 residues. Trimming cost V 6 bases and J 0 bases, with 9 bases left between them. The CDR3 spells CASSQGGSYEQYF. The CDR3, as DNA: TGTGCCAGCAGTCAGGGGGGCTCCTACGAGCAGTACTTC.